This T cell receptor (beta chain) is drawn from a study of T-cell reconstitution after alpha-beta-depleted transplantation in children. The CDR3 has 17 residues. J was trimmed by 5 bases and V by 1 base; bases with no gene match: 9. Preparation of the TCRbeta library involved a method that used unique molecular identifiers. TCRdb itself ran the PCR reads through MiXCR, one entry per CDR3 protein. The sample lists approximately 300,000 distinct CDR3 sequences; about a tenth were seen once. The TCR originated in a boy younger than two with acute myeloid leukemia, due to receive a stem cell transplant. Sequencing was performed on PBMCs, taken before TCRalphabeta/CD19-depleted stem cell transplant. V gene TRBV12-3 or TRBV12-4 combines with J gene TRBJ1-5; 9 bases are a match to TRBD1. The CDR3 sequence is CASSLEGGQGGDQPQHF. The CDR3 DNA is TGTGCCAGCAGTTTAGAGGGGGGACAGGGAGGCGATCAGCCCCAGCATTTT.